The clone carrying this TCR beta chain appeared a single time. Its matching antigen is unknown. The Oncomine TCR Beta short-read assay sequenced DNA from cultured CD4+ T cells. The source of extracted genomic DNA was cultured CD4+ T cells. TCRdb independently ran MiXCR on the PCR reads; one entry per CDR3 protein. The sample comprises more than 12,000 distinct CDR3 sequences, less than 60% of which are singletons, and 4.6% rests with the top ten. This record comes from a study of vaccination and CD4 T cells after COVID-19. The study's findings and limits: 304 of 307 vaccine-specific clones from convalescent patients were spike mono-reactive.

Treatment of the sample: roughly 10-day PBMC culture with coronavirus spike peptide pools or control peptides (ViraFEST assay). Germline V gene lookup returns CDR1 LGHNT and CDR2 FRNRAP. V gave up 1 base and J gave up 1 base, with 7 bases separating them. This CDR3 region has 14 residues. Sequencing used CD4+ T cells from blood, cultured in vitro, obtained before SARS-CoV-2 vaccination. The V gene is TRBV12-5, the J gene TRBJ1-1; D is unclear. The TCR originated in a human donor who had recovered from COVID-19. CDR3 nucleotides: TGTGCTAGTGGTTTGGGCGTCCCGAACACTGAAGCTTTCTTT. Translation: CASGLGVPNTEAFF.